This T cell receptor beta chain emerged from a study of CD8 T cells in ankylosing spondylitis (dated by TCRdb to about 2017). At the level of the whole study: T cell receptor beta repertoires were profiled in healthy donors and ankylosing spondylitis patients so that disease-linked TCR variants could be found. The whole study cohort included roughly 110 healthy donors and 20 to 25 ankylosing spondylitis patients. Peripheral blood samples were taken, and synovial fluid was additionally collected from ankylosing spondylitis patients.

The listed sequencing device is Illumina HiSeq 2500. TCR beta libraries were prepared by quantitative 5'-RACE with molecular barcodes. Turning to the authors' computational methods: A new computational method, built on a probabilistic model of VDJ rearrangement, was used to identify disease-linked TCR variants. TCRdb itself trimmed the public reads at Q25 with fastp, ran MiXCR and retained productive beta chains. Records with the same CDR3 protein are collapsed into one entry carrying the most frequent genes and DNA. The V and J calls and clone size are TCRdb's, not the authors'. The sample table contains approximately 69,000 distinct CDR3 sequences; only one count was recorded for less than 6% of them. The leading ten clones occupy around 2.2% of the sample. The CDR3 goes from the cysteine to the phenylalanine over 13 residues. The kept DNA is CDR3 alone, 39 bases in frame from the first base. The germline V gene encodes CDR1 SQVTM and CDR2 ANQGSEA. V is reduced by 0 bases and J by 0 bases, leaving a spacing of 6 bases between them.

This clonotype has at least ten counts. Its antigen is still unknown. It has no much larger one-base neighbor in the sample; base qualities were not kept. On the study overall, not on this receptor specifically: A TCR beta motif made up of eight highly homologous amino acid variants appeared to be characteristic of blood from ankylosing spondylitis patients. The disease-linked clones showed a CD8+ phenotype and occurred at relatively low frequencies in peripheral blood. The disease-linked clones were reported as significantly enriched in matched synovial fluid samples from ankylosing spondylitis patients. Some of the motif variants had been reported before in the synovial fluid and blood of reactive arthritis patients, a finding that suggests common disease-initiation mechanisms.

The material sequenced was blood, either unsorted or a sorted T cell fraction (not recorded which). The V gene is TRBV29-1 and the J gene is TRBJ2-7; there is no confident call for the D gene. This TCR derives from a male donor with ankylosing spondylitis or in good health (not recorded which). In nucleotide form, the sequence is TGCAGCGTTGAAGACAGAGACTCCTACGAGCAGTACTTC. Translated, it gives CSVEDRDSYEQYF.